Listed here is a single T cell receptor (beta chain). Its antigen remains unidentified. The data belong to a study of prognosis after radiotherapy for stage I lung cancer. Overall study: Of the enrolled patients, 13 to 15 had newly diagnosed primary stage I lung tumors, while four to six had oligometastatic NSCLC following surgical resection of the primary tumor. The study deemed all of its non-small cell lung cancer patients medically inoperable.

Peripheral venous blood was drawn in roughly 6.5-milliliter volumes, with a draw taken at each of two separate time points. TCR beta CDR3 was amplified from genomic DNA by two-round multiplex PCR. The authors ran first-round PCR with primers specific to each TRBV and TRBJ gene. TCRdb used MiXCR to reprocess the multiplex PCR reads, holding one entry per CDR3 protein. In the table there are some 15,000 distinct CDR3 sequences, approximately 60% of which are singletons. This CDR3 region has 15 residues. Trimming pared 0 bases from V and 10 bases from J, leaving 13 bases between. Looked up from germline, CDR1 is MNHEY and CDR2 is SVGEGT. Study-level results: Gene usage of TRBV and TRBJ reportedly differed between patients with and without metastases.

This sequence was found in a donor of 50 years or more with non-small cell lung cancer. The chain combines TRBV6-2 or TRBV6-3 with TRBJ1-6; D not certain. The specimen was PBMCs, collected before or after stereotactic body radiation therapy (not recorded which). The CDR3 DNA sequence: TGTGCCAGCAGTTACTCTGGAGAGGAAGGCTCACCCCTCCACTTT. It yields the protein CASSYSGEEGSPLHF.